This T cell receptor beta chain was sequenced during a study of T cell changes during pregnancy in multiple sclerosis. Method: immunoSEQ multiplex PCR; TCRdb's copy keeps in-frame clones and lacks some. The data contain approximately 92,000 clones, more than 90% of them singletons. The receptor was derived from a female donor with multiple sclerosis, enrolled in a pregnancy study. The material sequenced was peripheral blood, taken in the first trimester of pregnancy.

CDR3 in amino acids: CAWSAHDNSGRRGEQYF. The CDR3 bases are TGTGCCTGGAGTGCCCACGATAATAGCGGGAGAAGAGGCGAGCAGTACTTC. This chain uses TRBV30 with TRBJ2-7; 9 positions agree with TRBD2. Trimming at V came to 1 base and at J to 6 bases, leaving 16 bases not matched to a gene. From germline, CDR1 is GTSNPN and CDR2 SVGIG (reference sequence). CDR3 size: 17 residues.